This is a list of T cell receptor beta chains from one sample in a study of cytomegalovirus exposure and HLA in healthy donors. Sequencing used immunoSEQ multiplex PCR; TCRdb keeps in-frame clones, though not all of them. The sample carries about 82,000 clones, about 92% recorded once. Sequences were obtained from PBMCs. The origin of the receptors is a man between 18 and 35 years old in good health and CMV-seronegative. Both conserved end residues are part of each CDR3. Fields, in order: V gene, D gene, J gene, CDR3 protein, CDR3 DNA. A D gene is named only where the DNA matches it firmly.

TRBV7-8	TRBD2	TRBJ2-2	CASGRGLAGNTGELFF	TGTGCCAGCGGAAGGGGACTAGCGGGAAACACCGGGGAGCTGTTTTTT
TRBV9	TRBD2	TRBJ2-3	CASSVTSGGINTQYF	TGTGCCAGCAGCGTGACTAGCGGGGGGATTAATACGCAGTATTTT
TRBV7-2	.	TRBJ1-2	CASSLGPRNRANYGYTF	TGTGCCAGCAGCTTAGGGCCGCGGAACAGGGCCAACTATGGCTACACCTTC
TRBV25-1	TRBD1	TRBJ2-7	CASSDQPTGPDEQYF	TGTGCCAGCAGTGACCAACCGACAGGGCCTGACGAGCAGTACTTC
TRBV10-3	TRBD1	TRBJ2-5	CAISESSRGETQYF	TGTGCCATCAGTGAGTCGTCCAGGGGGGAGACCCAGTACTTC
TRBV10-3	TRBD1	TRBJ2-7	CAISTRGSHSYEQYF	TGTGCCATCAGTACCAGGGGGTCCCATTCCTACGAGCAGTACTTC
TRBV7-9	.	TRBJ1-1	CASSPLEFAFF	TGTGCCAGCAGCCCCCTCGAGTTTGCTTTCTTT
TRBV2	.	TRBJ1-4	CASEDGNEKLFF	TGTGCCAGCGAGGATGGTAATGAAAAACTGTTTTTT
TRBV7-9	.	TRBJ2-1	CASSLSRGSYNEQFF	TGTGCCAGCAGCTTATCCCGGGGCTCCTACAATGAGCAGTTCTTC
TRBV30	TRBD1	TRBJ2-5	CAWEPGQYSVSGETQYF	TGTGCCTGGGAACCGGGACAGTATTCGGTCAGCGGAGAGACCCAGTACTTC
TRBV11-2	.	TRBJ2-7	CASSLVHMEEQYF	TGTGCCAGCAGCTTAGTTCACATGGAGGAGCAGTACTTC
TRBV5-5	.	TRBJ1-2	CASRRDWNNYGYTF	TGTGCCAGCAGGCGGGACTGGAATAACTATGGCTACACCTTC
TRBV5-4	.	TRBJ2-7	CASSLGLLGGSYEQYF	TGTGCCAGCAGCTTGGGCCTATTAGGGGGCTCCTACGAGCAGTACTTC
TRBV20-1	.	TRBJ2-7	CSASIDYEQYF	TGCAGTGCTAGCATAGACTACGAGCAGTACTTC
TRBV6-5	TRBD2	TRBJ2-1	CASSRAGGAYNEQFF	TGTGCCAGCAGTCGAGCGGGAGGGGCCTACAATGAGCAGTTCTTC
TRBV5-1	TRBD1	TRBJ1-3	CASSLMRTGANGNTIYF	TGCGCCAGCAGCCTCATGAGGACAGGGGCGAATGGAAACACCATATATTTT
TRBV6-6	.	TRBJ2-1	CASSPFYNEQFF	TGTGCCAGCAGTCCTTTCTACAATGAGCAGTTCTTC